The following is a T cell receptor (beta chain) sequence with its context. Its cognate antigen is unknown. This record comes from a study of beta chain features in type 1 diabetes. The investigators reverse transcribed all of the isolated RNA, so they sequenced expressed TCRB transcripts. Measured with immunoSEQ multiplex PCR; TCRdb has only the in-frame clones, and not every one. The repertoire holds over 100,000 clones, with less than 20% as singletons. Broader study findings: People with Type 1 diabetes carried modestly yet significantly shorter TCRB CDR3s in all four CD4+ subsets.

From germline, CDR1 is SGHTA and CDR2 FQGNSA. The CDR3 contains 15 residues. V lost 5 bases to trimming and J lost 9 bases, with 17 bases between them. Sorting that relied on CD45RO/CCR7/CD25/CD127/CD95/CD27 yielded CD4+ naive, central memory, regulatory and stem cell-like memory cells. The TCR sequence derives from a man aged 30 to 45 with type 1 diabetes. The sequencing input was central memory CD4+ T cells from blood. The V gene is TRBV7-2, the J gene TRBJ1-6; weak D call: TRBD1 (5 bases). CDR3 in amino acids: CASSPRSQGASPLHF. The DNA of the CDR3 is TGTGCCAGCAGCCCAAGGAGCCAAGGGGCTTCACCCCTCCACTTT.